This TCR beta chain was documented in a study of response to subunit inactivated influenza vaccine. General study points: T cells newly recruited by each seasonal influenza vaccination are few, the authors suggested.

Each CDR3 protein gets one entry after TCRdb re-called the RT-PCR reads with MiXCR. Of some 160,000 distinct CDR3 sequences listed, about a tenth are singletons. The CDR3 totals 14 residues. CDR1 and CDR2 (germline): SNHLY, FYNNEI. V was pared by 7 bases and J by 4 bases, with 5 bases of the junction left unmatched. Concerning this clonotype: The antigen is undetermined.

Material: non-naive T cells sorted from PBMCs, obtained 35 to 45 days after vaccination. The chain joins TRBV2 to TRBJ2-7; 12 nucleotides match TRBD1. This receptor was identified in a man aged 50-60 years who received an inactivated influenza vaccine. In DNA, the CDR3 is TGTGCCAGCACCGGGACAGGGGGCGCGTACGAGCAGTACTTC. Translated, it gives CASTGTGGAYEQYF.